These 18 T cell receptor beta chains originate from one sample sequenced in a study of beta chain features in type 1 diabetes. Investigators reverse transcribed all isolated RNA, so they sequenced expressed TCRB transcripts. The table came from immunoSEQ multiplex PCR; TCRdb's copy has only in-frame clones and leaves some out. The table includes roughly 450,000 clones, over 9.5% detected once. The material sequenced was naive CD4+ T cells from blood. The receptors shown here come from a woman aged 18-29 years in good health.

This chain connects TRBV27 to TRBJ2-1, with D perhaps matching TRBD2 (5 bases). CDR3 length equals 17 residues. V was trimmed by 4 bases and J by 0 bases, leaving 16 bases between them. Germline V gene sequence: CDR1 MNHEY, CDR2 SMNVEV (reference sequence). Written as DNA, the CDR3 is TGTGCCAGCAGTTCGACCCTAACTAGTAGCTCCTACAATGAGCAGTTCTTC. Its translation is CASSSTLTSSSYNEQFF.

This clone was counted between two and nine times. The gene calls are TRBV9 and TRBJ1-2; 7 positions agree with TRBD1. The CDR3 covers 14 residues. The V gene's germline CDR1 is SGDLS and CDR2 YYNGEE. The V gene end was trimmed by 0 bases and the J gene end by 5 bases; junction bases not matched to a gene: 4. CDR3 coding DNA: TGTGCCAGCAGCGTAGCCGGGACAGCGTATGGCTACACCTTC. This codes for CASSVAGTAYGYTF.

The rearrangement uses TRBV5-1 and TRBJ1-5; D call uncertain. This CDR3 comprises 13 residues. With 4 bases removed from V and 5 bases from J, the gap between germline ends came to 10 bases. CDR1 SGHRS and CDR2 YFSETQ come from the germline V gene. The CDR3 DNA is TGCGCCAGCAGCGAGTCGGTTGATCAGCCCCAGCATTTT. It encodes CASSESVDQPQHF.

This clone has just a few counts. The V gene is TRBV11-2, the J gene TRBJ2-7; 7 bases are a match to TRBD2. The CDR3 covers 14 residues. The junction had 14 bases not matched to a gene; V was cut back by 7 bases and J by 8 bases. Germline V CDR1 and CDR2: SGHAT, FQNNGV. Written as DNA, the CDR3 is TGTGCCAGCACCACTTTAGCGGGCCCTTCTAAGCAGTACGTC. Protein: CASTTLAGPSKQYV.

Here the CDR3 DNA reads TGCGCCAGCAGCTTATCCAGGGGGCTGGAGACCCAGTACTTC. This gives the protein CASSLSRGLETQYF. The V call is TRBV5-1, the J call TRBJ2-5, with 8 bases matching TRBD1. Germline CDR1 is SGHRS and CDR2 is YFSETQ. Trimming removed 2 bases from V and 5 bases from J; junction bases left unmatched: 5. The CDR3 has 14 residues.

This clone has just a few counts. The V gene is TRBV14, the J gene TRBJ2-2, with D possibly called TRBD1 or TRBD2 (5 bases each). The V gene lost 4 bases and the J gene lost 8 bases, with 14 bases spanning the gap. Germline V CDR1 and CDR2: SGHDN, FVKESK. The CDR3 is made up of 14 amino acids. The CDR3 nucleotides read TGTGCCAGCAGCCCGCTACTAGGGGCGGGGGAGCTGTTTTTT. Translated: CASSPLLGAGELFF.

The J gene is TRBJ2-1, the V gene TRBV13; 8 bases are shared with TRBD2. Germline V gene data show CDR1 as PRHDT and CDR2 as FYEKMQ (reference sequence). The CDR3 has 16 amino acids. The V segment lost 6 bases and the J segment 0 bases; nucleotides outside the gene matches: 7. The CDR3 protein is CASRAMAGGSYNEQFF. Written as DNA, the CDR3 is TGTGCCAGCAGAGCTATGGCGGGAGGCTCCTACAATGAGCAGTTCTTC.

This rearrangement joins TRBV13 to TRBJ1-2; 7 nucleotides line up with TRBD1. CDR3 size: 19 residues. Germline CDR1 reads PRHDT; CDR2 reads FYEKMQ (reference sequence). The ends lost 3 bases at V and 0 bases at J; junction bases unmatched: 16. The CDR3 loop reads CASSFRGVLGQTANYGYTF. CDR3 in DNA: TGTGCCAGCAGCTTTCGTGGAGTCTTGGGACAGACAGCTAACTATGGCTACACCTTC.

The chain uses TRBV15 and TRBJ1-1; TRBD1 aligns across 10 bases. This CDR3 spans 16 amino acids. Germline V gives CDR1 LNHNV, CDR2 YYDKDF (reference sequence). With 6 bases clipped from V and 5 bases from J, the junction kept 12 bases outside the gene matches. In nucleotides, the CDR3 is TGTGCCACCAGGGGAAGGGACAGGGGAGTGTGGACTGAAGCTTTCTTT. Its protein is CATRGRDRGVWTEAFF.

V gene TRBV7-2 combines with J gene TRBJ2-3, with D unclear. V lost 5 bases, J lost 3 bases, and 21 bases lay in between. This CDR3 region has 17 residues. Germline V gives CDR1 SGHTA, CDR2 FQGNSA. Here the CDR3 reads CASSPRPLGLGTDTQYF. In DNA form, the CDR3 reads TGTGCCAGCAGCCCCAGACCTCTGGGCCTAGGGACAGATACGCAGTATTTT.

CDR3 amino acids: CASPVGESRGEQFF. DNA for the CDR3: TGTGCCAGCCCTGTGGGAGAGTCCCGGGGTGAGCAGTTCTTC. The chain employs TRBV7-9 and TRBJ2-1, with D perhaps TRBD2 (5 bases). Germline loops: CDR1 SEHNR, CDR2 FQNEAQ (reference sequence). The CDR3 covers 14 residues. Trimming took 8 bases from V and 9 from J, leaving 20 bases between them.

The chain recombines TRBV7-3 with TRBJ2-3; 9 nucleotides align to TRBD2. J gave up 4 bases and V 3 bases, and 5 bases lay outside the gene matches. The CDR3 runs to 15 residues. Germline values: CDR1 SGHTA, CDR2 FQGTGA. Written as DNA, the CDR3 is TGTGCCAGCAGCTTGGCTAGCGGGGTCTCAGATACGCAGTATTTT. Encoded protein: CASSLASGVSDTQYF.

This clone was detected many times. The chain has TRBV29-1 and TRBJ1-1; possibly TRBD1 for D (5 bases). The germline CDR1 and CDR2 sequences are SQVTM and ANQGSEA. The CDR3 is 11 amino acids. CDR3: CIAGDWTEAFF. In nucleotides, the CDR3 is TGCATCGCTGGGGACTGGACTGAAGCTTTCTTT.

This clone was recorded a few times. The chain carries TRBV7-9 and TRBJ2-1; TRBD2 aligns across 8 bases. The CDR3 is 18 amino acids. The J segment lost 2 bases and the V segment lost 5 bases, leaving 14 bases of the junction unmatched. The germline gives CDR1 SEHNR, CDR2 FQNEAQ (reference sequence). DNA for the CDR3: TGTGCCAGCAGCCCTTATGCGGGGGGAGCACCTACCTACAATGAGCAGTTCTTC. This gives the protein CASSPYAGGAPTYNEQFF.

This clone was seen a few times. The rearrangement links TRBV30 to TRBJ1-1; D is possibly TRBD1 (6 bases). V gave up 0 bases and J gave up 13 bases, with 12 bases separating them. This CDR3 spans 11 amino acids. CDR1 is GTSNPN and CDR2 is SVGIG in the germline V gene (reference sequence). The CDR3: CAWSVHRAGFF. CDR3 bases: TGTGCCTGGAGTGTACACAGGGCGGGTTTCTTT.

This clone was observed a few times. The chain has TRBV4-3 and TRBJ2-4, with D unclear. From germline, CDR1 is LGHNA and CDR2 YSLEER. V was cut by 0 bases and J by 0 bases, with 12 bases left in between. This CDR3 spans 17 amino acids. For the CDR3, the DNA is TGCGCCAGCAGCCAAGATCTCCCGCTCCTAGCCAAAAACATTCAGTACTTC. Amino acids: CASSQDLPLLAKNIQYF.

The chain uses TRBV30 and TRBJ2-2; the D gene is possibly TRBD1 (6 bases). The CDR3 loop spans 14 amino acids. CDR1 is GTSNPN, CDR2 SVGIG, per germline (reference sequence). The ends were cut back, 3 bases at V and 0 bases at J, with 8 bases in the middle. CDR3 amino acids: CAWSTGSNTGELFF. The CDR3 DNA follows: TGTGCCTGGAGCACAGGGTCGAACACCGGGGAGCTGTTTTTT.

On this clone itself: The same CDR3 can be traced to other DNA sequences in this sample. This sequence joins TRBV5-1 and TRBJ2-3; D remains unclear. CDR3 size: 11 residues. Germline assignment: CDR1 SGHRS and CDR2 YFSETQ. Trimming shortened V by 4 bases and J by 6 bases, and 6 bases separated the two germline ends. The CDR3 region has the DNA TGCGCCAGCAGCCCCGGGGATACGCAGTATTTT. Translating it yields CASSPGDTQYF.